These T cell receptor beta chains were read from a single sample in a study of T cell changes during pregnancy in multiple sclerosis. Profiled with immunoSEQ multiplex PCR; TCRdb holds only in-frame clones, not every one. The sample includes approximately 40,000 clones, around 90% of them seen just once. This specimen consisted of CD4+ T cells from peripheral blood mononuclear cells, obtained before pregnancy. The receptors derive from a female donor with multiple sclerosis, enrolled in a pregnancy study. CDR3s include the opening cysteine and the closing phenylalanine or tryptophan. The D gene is left open where the match is weak. Clone sizes are given selectively: once, few, many, or a class where the clone is expanded.

V: TRBV5-1
size: NA
D: TRBD1
J: TRBJ1-4
CDR3: CASSQRQGNEKLFF
DNA: TGCGCCAGCAGTCAAAGACAGGGGAATGAAAAACTGTTTTTT

V: TRBV5-5
size: once
D: TRBD2
J: TRBJ2-5
CDR3: CASSLGGGAVKTQYF
DNA: TGTGCCAGCAGCTTGGGCGGGGGGGCAGTCAAGACCCAGTACTTC

V: TRBV10-3
size: NA
D: NA
J: TRBJ1-1
CDR3: CAIRPQGSTEAFF
DNA: TGTGCCATCAGACCTCAGGGGAGCACTGAAGCTTTCTTT

V: TRBV6-1
size: NA
D: NA
J: TRBJ1-5
CDR3: CASSEAGGRPAGGHQPQHF
DNA: TGTGCCAGCAGTGAAGCGGGGGGCAGGCCGGCGGGGGGTCATCAGCCCCAGCATTTT

V: TRBV2
size: NA
D: TRBD1
J: TRBJ2-1
CDR3: CASSGTGMVNEQFF
DNA: TGTGCCAGCAGTGGGACAGGGATGGTGAATGAGCAGTTCTTC

V: TRBV5-1
size: once
D: TRBD1
J: TRBJ2-5
CDR3: CASSLGANKDRGETQYF
DNA: TGCGCCAGCAGCTTGGGGGCCAATAAGGACAGGGGGGAGACCCAGTACTTC

V: TRBV4-1
size: once
D: TRBD1
J: TRBJ1-1
CDR3: CASSPSGTGRVFFF
DNA: TGCGCCAGCAGCCCTTCCGGGACAGGCCGGGTATTCTTCTTT

V: TRBV5-8
size: NA
D: NA
J: TRBJ1-6
CDR3: CASGGFLLRSPLHF
DNA: TGTGCCAGCGGGGGGTTCCTTTTACGGTCACCCCTCCACTTT

V: TRBV2
size: few
D: NA
J: TRBJ1-1
CDR3: CASSWTGAEAFF
DNA: TGTGCCAGCAGTTGGACTGGGGCTGAAGCTTTCTTT

V: TRBV5-1
size: few
D: NA
J: TRBJ2-6
CDR3: CASTISGANVLTF
DNA: TGCGCCAGCACCATCTCTGGGGCCAACGTCCTGACTTTC

V: TRBV4-1
size: NA
D: NA
J: TRBJ1-5
CDR3: CASSQDQSPPVQPQHF
DNA: TGCGCCAGCAGCCAAGATCAATCCCCCCCGGTTCAGCCCCAGCATTTT

V: TRBV28
size: NA
D: NA
J: TRBJ1-5
CDR3: CASSPGGSNQPQHF
DNA: TGTGCCAGCAGCCCCGGCGGGAGCAATCAGCCCCAGCATTTT

V: TRBV2
size: NA
D: TRBD1
J: TRBJ1-5
CDR3: CASRGDSLNQPQHF
DNA: TGTGCCAGCAGGGGGGACAGCCTAAATCAGCCCCAGCATTTT

V: TRBV29-1
size: once
D: NA
J: TRBJ1-3
CDR3: CSVEDRHRGNTIYF
DNA: TGCAGCGTTGAAGATCGACATCGCGGAAACACCATATATTTT

V: TRBV28
size: NA
D: TRBD2
J: TRBJ2-3
CDR3: CASSPLAGVDTQYF
DNA: TGTGCCAGCAGTCCTCTCGCGGGAGTGGATACGCAGTATTTT

V: TRBV29-1
size: few
D: NA
J: TRBJ1-1
CDR3: CSVDLLGGTEAFF
DNA: TGCAGCGTTGACCTTTTAGGGGGCACTGAAGCTTTCTTT

V: TRBV5-1
size: NA
D: NA
J: TRBJ1-1
CDR3: CASSFDRPQGFTEAFF
DNA: TGCGCCAGCAGCTTTGACAGGCCCCAGGGATTCACTGAAGCTTTCTTT

V: TRBV28
size: once
D: TRBD1
J: TRBJ2-4
CDR3: CASSYSGQGVKNIQYF
DNA: TGTGCCAGCAGTTACTCGGGACAGGGTGTCAAAAACATTCAGTACTTC

V: TRBV30
size: NA
D: NA
J: TRBJ1-2
CDR3: CAWTEAGVYGYTF
DNA: TGTGCCTGGACCGAGGCGGGAGTCTATGGCTACACCTTC

V: TRBV11-2
size: once
D: TRBD2
J: TRBJ2-7
CDR3: CASSFRLAPYEQYF
DNA: TGTGCCAGCAGCTTCAGACTAGCACCCTACGAGCAGTACTTC

V: TRBV9
size: NA
D: NA
J: TRBJ1-2
CDR3: CASSVGTVRGYTF
DNA: TGTGCCAGCAGCGTAGGGACAGTGCGTGGCTACACCTTC

V: TRBV7-8
size: NA
D: TRBD2
J: TRBJ2-1
CDR3: CASSLKREAPRKFF
DNA: TGTGCCAGCAGCTTGAAGCGGGAGGCCCCGCGGAAGTTCTTC

V: TRBV5-4
size: NA
D: TRBD1
J: TRBJ2-3
CDR3: CASSLPTGFSQDTQYF
DNA: TGTGCCAGCAGCTTGCCGACAGGGTTTTCACAAGATACGCAGTATTTT

V: TRBV10-3
size: NA
D: NA
J: TRBJ2-2
CDR3: CAISESSGNTGELFF
DNA: TGTGCCATCAGTGAGTCGTCCGGTAACACCGGGGAGCTGTTTTTT

V: TRBV11-2
size: NA
D: NA
J: TRBJ1-3
CDR3: CASSLGTRGRHSGNTIYF
DNA: TGTGCCAGCAGCCTCGGGACAAGGGGTCGGCACTCTGGAAACACCATATATTTT

V: TRBV6-5
size: NA
D: TRBD2
J: TRBJ2-5
CDR3: CASSPGRAKETQYF
DNA: TGTGCCAGCAGTCCCGGGAGGGCCAAAGAGACCCAGTACTTC

V: TRBV11-3
size: NA
D: TRBD2
J: TRBJ2-3
CDR3: CASSFSGGATDTQYF
DNA: TGTGCCAGCAGCTTCAGCGGGGGGGCCACAGATACGCAGTATTTT

V: TRBV5-1
size: NA
D: NA
J: TRBJ2-1
CDR3: CASSLEQGYNEQFF
DNA: TGCGCCAGCAGCTTGGAACAGGGATACAATGAGCAGTTCTTC

V: TRBV7-2
size: NA
D: NA
J: TRBJ1-5
CDR3: CASSLDRDNQPQHF
DNA: TGTGCCAGCAGCTTAGACAGGGACAATCAGCCCCAGCATTTT

V: TRBV6-5
size: NA
D: NA
J: TRBJ2-5
CDR3: CASSYSGRTQETQYF
DNA: TGTGCCAGCAGTTACTCTGGGCGTACCCAGGAGACCCAGTACTTC

V: TRBV10-3
size: once
D: TRBD1
J: TRBJ2-2
CDR3: CAISEPGQGRTGELFF
DNA: TGTGCCATCAGTGAGCCGGGACAGGGAAGAACCGGGGAGCTGTTTTTT

V: TRBV5-5
size: few
D: NA
J: TRBJ1-1
CDR3: CASPPERSEAFF
DNA: TGTGCCAGCCCCCCGGAGCGGTCTGAAGCTTTCTTT

V: TRBV29-1
size: once
D: TRBD1
J: TRBJ2-7
CDR3: CSVDRGTGRYEQYF
DNA: TGCAGCGTTGACCGAGGGACAGGGAGGTACGAGCAGTACTTC

V: TRBV7-3
size: NA
D: NA
J: TRBJ2-3
CDR3: CASGPSGTDTQYF
DNA: TGTGCCAGCGGCCCGAGCGGCACAGATACGCAGTATTTT

V: TRBV7-9
size: few
D: NA
J: TRBJ1-2
CDR3: CASSLGGQPNYGYTF
DNA: TGTGCCAGCAGCTTAGGTGGACAGCCTAACTATGGCTACACCTTC

V: TRBV5-1
size: NA
D: NA
J: TRBJ2-3
CDR3: CASSLATRTDTQYF
DNA: TGCGCCAGCAGCTTGGCCACACGTACAGATACGCAGTATTTT

V: TRBV28
size: NA
D: NA
J: TRBJ2-2
CDR3: CASSTGSGGLNGGSGELFF
DNA: TGTGCCAGCAGCACCGGCTCAGGGGGTCTTAACGGGGGCTCCGGGGAGCTGTTTTTT

V: TRBV28
size: NA
D: NA
J: TRBJ2-7
CDR3: CASTPGGGYEQYF
DNA: TGTGCCAGCACCCCCGGCGGAGGGTACGAGCAGTACTTC

V: TRBV4-3
size: NA
D: TRBD2
J: TRBJ2-2
CDR3: CASSQGSGGQNTGELFF
DNA: TGCGCCAGCAGCCAAGGGAGCGGGGGACAAAACACCGGGGAGCTGTTTTTT

V: TRBV29-1
size: once
D: NA
J: TRBJ2-1
CDR3: CSVQTEIYNEQFF
DNA: TGCAGCGTTCAAACAGAGATATACAATGAGCAGTTCTTC

V: TRBV7-7
size: once
D: NA
J: TRBJ2-2
CDR3: CAGEQGKPGELFF
DNA: TGCGCCGGGGAACAGGGAAAACCCGGGGAGCTGTTTTTT

V: TRBV4-2
size: NA
D: NA
J: TRBJ1-1
CDR3: CASSARTPTNTEAFF
DNA: TGTGCCAGCAGCGCTCGGACACCGACGAACACTGAAGCTTTCTTT

V: TRBV28
size: NA
D: TRBD1
J: TRBJ1-5
CDR3: CASSFFLPGGGQPQHF
DNA: TGTGCCAGCAGTTTCTTCCTACCAGGGGGAGGTCAGCCCCAGCATTTT

V: TRBV7-2
size: NA
D: NA
J: TRBJ1-5
CDR3: CASSFGGNQPQHF
DNA: TGTGCCAGCAGCTTCGGGGGCAATCAGCCCCAGCATTTT

V: TRBV2
size: NA
D: NA
J: TRBJ2-7
CDR3: CASSRLQGYEQYF
DNA: TGTGCCAGCAGTCGCCTACAGGGCTACGAGCAGTACTTC

V: TRBV6-5
size: NA
D: NA
J: TRBJ2-1
CDR3: CASSYGGLTYNEQFF
DNA: TGTGCCAGCAGTTACGGGGGCCTCACCTACAATGAGCAGTTCTTC